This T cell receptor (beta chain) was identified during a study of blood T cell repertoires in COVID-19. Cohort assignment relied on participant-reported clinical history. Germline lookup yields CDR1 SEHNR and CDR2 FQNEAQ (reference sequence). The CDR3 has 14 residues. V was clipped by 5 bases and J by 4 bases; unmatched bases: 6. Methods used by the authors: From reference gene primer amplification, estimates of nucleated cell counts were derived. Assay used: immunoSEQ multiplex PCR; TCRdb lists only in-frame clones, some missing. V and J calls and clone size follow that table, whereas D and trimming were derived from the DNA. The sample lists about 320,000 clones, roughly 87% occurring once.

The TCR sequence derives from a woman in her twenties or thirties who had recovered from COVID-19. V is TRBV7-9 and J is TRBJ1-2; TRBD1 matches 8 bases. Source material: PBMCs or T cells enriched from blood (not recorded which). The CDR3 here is CASSPMTGAYGYTF. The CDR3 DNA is TGTGCCAGCAGCCCTATGACAGGGGCCTATGGCTACACCTTC.